These T cell receptor beta chains were read from a single sample in a study of T-cell memory formation after mild COVID-19. In TCRdb, the 5' RACE reads were re-called with MiXCR into one record per CDR3 protein. The repertoire holds just under 150,000 distinct CDR3 sequences, with 6% to 7% as singletons. Sequencing was carried out using PBMCs or a T cell subset sorted from them (not recorded which). Receptors originate from an adult woman who had mild COVID-19 (a few samples of this study predate the infection). Cell type and time point are not known. The CDR3 runs from the conserved cysteine through the conserved F or W. Fields, in order: D gene, V gene, clone size, J gene, CDR3 DNA, CDR3 protein. A D gene is named only where the DNA matches it firmly. Part of the rows lack a size; the others show once, few, many or a class for expanded clones.

d_gene: -; v_gene: TRBV24-1; abundance: many; j_gene: TRBJ2-7; CDR3nt: TGTGCCACCAGTGACCCCGTCGAGGGCAGGGGAAACTACGAGCAGTACTTC; CDR3aa: CATSDPVEGRGNYEQYF
d_gene: TRBD2; v_gene: TRBV29-1; abundance: -; j_gene: TRBJ2-7; CDR3nt: TGCAGCGTTTGCACCGGGACTAGCGGGAGCTACGAGCAGTACTTC; CDR3aa: CSVCTGTSGSYEQYF
d_gene: TRBD2; v_gene: TRBV18; abundance: many; j_gene: TRBJ2-5; CDR3nt: TGTGCCAGCCAGGGACTAGCGGGAAGAGAGACCCAGTACTTC; CDR3aa: CASQGLAGRETQYF
d_gene: -; v_gene: TRBV5-1; abundance: many; j_gene: TRBJ1-3; CDR3nt: TGCGCCAGCAGCTTGGCCAATGGGGACACCATATATTTT; CDR3aa: CASSLANGDTIYF
d_gene: -; v_gene: TRBV6-5; abundance: -; j_gene: TRBJ1-1; CDR3nt: TGTGCCAGCAGTTACTCTAAGGCAGCGGCAGTAAACACTGAAGCTTTCTTT; CDR3aa: CASSYSKAAAVNTEAFF
d_gene: -; v_gene: TRBV20-1; abundance: -; j_gene: TRBJ1-1; CDR3nt: TGCAGTGCTAGCCCCCAGAGGGGAAGCACTGAAGCTTTCTTT; CDR3aa: CSASPQRGSTEAFF
d_gene: -; v_gene: TRBV29-1; abundance: many; j_gene: TRBJ1-1; CDR3nt: TGCAGCGTTGAGGGGGGGACCGCCATGAACACTGAAGCTTTCTTT; CDR3aa: CSVEGGTAMNTEAFF
d_gene: TRBD2; v_gene: TRBV24-1; abundance: -; j_gene: TRBJ2-2; CDR3nt: TGTGCCACCAGTGACCCCTCCGGGACTAGCGGCGCAACCGGGGAGCTGTTTTTT; CDR3aa: CATSDPSGTSGATGELFF
d_gene: -; v_gene: TRBV5-1; abundance: -; j_gene: TRBJ1-6; CDR3nt: TGCGCCAGCAGCTTGACGGGCCTGCCTCAGTCACCCCTCCACTTT; CDR3aa: CASSLTGLPQSPLHF
d_gene: -; v_gene: TRBV5-1; abundance: many; j_gene: TRBJ2-1; CDR3nt: TGCGCCAGCAGCTTGGACCCATGGGGCTCCTACAATGAGCAGTTCTTC; CDR3aa: CASSLDPWGSYNEQFF
d_gene: -; v_gene: TRBV28; abundance: few; j_gene: TRBJ2-3; CDR3nt: TGTGCCAGCACCTCCCTCGGGAGAATTAGCACAGATACGCAGTATTTT; CDR3aa: CASTSLGRISTDTQYF
d_gene: TRBD1; v_gene: TRBV19; abundance: -; j_gene: TRBJ2-1; CDR3nt: TGTGCCAGTAGTAAAACCGGGACAGGGGGGCAGTTCTTC; CDR3aa: CASSKTGTGGQFF
d_gene: -; v_gene: TRBV12-3/TRBV12-4; abundance: few; j_gene: TRBJ1-2; CDR3nt: TGTGCCAGCAGCCAATCTCCCTCCGGGACAAGAAATGGCTACACCTTC; CDR3aa: CASSQSPSGTRNGYTF
d_gene: -; v_gene: TRBV23-1; abundance: few; j_gene: TRBJ1-6; CDR3nt: TGCGCCAGCAGTCAACAGGGTTATTCACCCCTCCACTTT; CDR3aa: CASSQQGYSPLHF
d_gene: TRBD2; v_gene: TRBV4-1; abundance: -; j_gene: TRBJ2-3; CDR3nt: TGCGCCAGCAGCCAAGTGACTAGCGGGGGGGCTGGTACGCAGTATTTT; CDR3aa: CASSQVTSGGAGTQYF
d_gene: TRBD1; v_gene: TRBV11-2; abundance: -; j_gene: TRBJ2-1; CDR3nt: TGTGCCAGCAGCTTAGGTGGGACAGGGAGTGGTGAGCAGTTCTTC; CDR3aa: CASSLGGTGSGEQFF
d_gene: -; v_gene: TRBV10-3; abundance: many; j_gene: TRBJ1-5; CDR3nt: TGTGCCATCAGTGAGGCAGGGGGCAATCAGCCCCAGCATTTT; CDR3aa: CAISEAGGNQPQHF
d_gene: -; v_gene: TRBV20-1; abundance: many; j_gene: TRBJ2-3; CDR3nt: TGCAGTGCTACCGGGGCCACCTTTAACACAGATACGCAGTATTTT; CDR3aa: CSATGATFNTDTQYF
d_gene: -; v_gene: TRBV6-5; abundance: many; j_gene: TRBJ1-6; CDR3nt: TGTGCCAGCAGTTACTCGGAACCACGGACATCACCCCTCCACTTT; CDR3aa: CASSYSEPRTSPLHF
d_gene: -; v_gene: TRBV12-3/TRBV12-4; abundance: many; j_gene: TRBJ2-1; CDR3nt: TGTGCCAGCAGTTTTAGGGCAGGGAGTGGGAATGAGCAGTTCTTC; CDR3aa: CASSFRAGSGNEQFF
d_gene: -; v_gene: TRBV27; abundance: few; j_gene: TRBJ1-2; CDR3nt: TGTGCCAGCAGCACATCGCATCTGGGACACGATACGGCCGGCTACACCTTC; CDR3aa: CASSTSHLGHDTAGYTF
d_gene: TRBD2; v_gene: TRBV18; abundance: few; j_gene: TRBJ2-2; CDR3nt: TGTGCCAGCTCACCACGTCTCTTGGATAGCGGGAGGTCTAACACCGGGGAGCTGTTTTTT; CDR3aa: CASSPRLLDSGRSNTGELFF
d_gene: -; v_gene: TRBV18; abundance: few; j_gene: TRBJ1-4; CDR3nt: TGTGCCAGCTCTACAGGGTTGCAGGAAAAACTGTTTTTT; CDR3aa: CASSTGLQEKLFF
d_gene: -; v_gene: TRBV7-2; abundance: few; j_gene: TRBJ1-3; CDR3nt: TGTGCCAGCAGCCGGGAATGGGGGGCAGGAAACACCATATATTTT; CDR3aa: CASSREWGAGNTIYF
d_gene: -; v_gene: TRBV20-1; abundance: many; j_gene: TRBJ1-1; CDR3nt: TGCAGTTCCACGCCGATAGCGAACACTGAAGCTTTCTTT; CDR3aa: CSSTPIANTEAFF
d_gene: TRBD1; v_gene: TRBV2; abundance: -; j_gene: TRBJ2-7; CDR3nt: TGTGCCAGCAGTGAGGAGGGACAGGGAGCCTACGAGCAGTACTTC; CDR3aa: CASSEEGQGAYEQYF
d_gene: -; v_gene: TRBV7-2; abundance: many; j_gene: TRBJ2-1; CDR3nt: TGTGCCAGCAGCTTAGCGCGGAACAATGAGCAGTTCTTC; CDR3aa: CASSLARNNEQFF
d_gene: -; v_gene: TRBV12-3/TRBV12-4; abundance: many; j_gene: TRBJ2-7; CDR3nt: TGTGCCAGCAGTTTATACCCGTACGAGCAGTACTTC; CDR3aa: CASSLYPYEQYF
d_gene: -; v_gene: TRBV6-6; abundance: many; j_gene: TRBJ1-1; CDR3nt: TGTGCCAGCAGGGACAGAGAAGCTTTCTTT; CDR3aa: CASRDREAFF
d_gene: -; v_gene: TRBV24-1; abundance: -; j_gene: TRBJ2-7; CDR3nt: TGTGCCACCGGACAGTTCTACGAGCAGTACTTC; CDR3aa: CATGQFYEQYF
d_gene: -; v_gene: TRBV7-9; abundance: -; j_gene: TRBJ2-3; CDR3nt: TGTGCCAGCAGCTTAGCGGGGTGGTCAGATACGCAGTATTTT; CDR3aa: CASSLAGWSDTQYF
d_gene: TRBD2; v_gene: TRBV11-3; abundance: -; j_gene: TRBJ2-1; CDR3nt: TGTGCCAGCAGCTTATCAGCGGGAGTTTACAATGAGCAGTTCTTC; CDR3aa: CASSLSAGVYNEQFF
d_gene: -; v_gene: TRBV9; abundance: few; j_gene: TRBJ1-6; CDR3nt: TGTGCCAGCAGCGTAGGCGAAGGGACTTCACCCCTCCACTTT; CDR3aa: CASSVGEGTSPLHF
d_gene: -; v_gene: TRBV5-1; abundance: -; j_gene: TRBJ2-7; CDR3nt: TGCGCCAGCAGCTTCCGGGACCCCGGCTCCTACGAGCAGTACTTC; CDR3aa: CASSFRDPGSYEQYF
d_gene: -; v_gene: TRBV24-1; abundance: -; j_gene: TRBJ1-2; CDR3nt: TGTGCCACCAGTGATTCCCCCTCTCTTTATGGCTACACCTTC; CDR3aa: CATSDSPSLYGYTF
d_gene: -; v_gene: TRBV5-1; abundance: many; j_gene: TRBJ2-2; CDR3nt: TGCGCCAGCAGCTTGAAACCCTCGGGCACCGGGGAGCTGTTTTTT; CDR3aa: CASSLKPSGTGELFF
d_gene: -; v_gene: TRBV4-3; abundance: few; j_gene: TRBJ1-4; CDR3nt: TGCGCCAGCAGCCAAGATCATGGGACGCGGATAAAACTGTTTTTT; CDR3aa: CASSQDHGTRIKLFF
d_gene: TRBD1; v_gene: TRBV6-6; abundance: many; j_gene: TRBJ2-1; CDR3nt: TGTGCCAGCAGTCCACAGGGGGAGCGGAATGAGCAGTTCTTC; CDR3aa: CASSPQGERNEQFF
d_gene: -; v_gene: TRBV29-1; abundance: many; j_gene: TRBJ1-1; CDR3nt: TGCAGCCTAACTTTTAACGCGGGTACTGAAGCTTTCTTT; CDR3aa: CSLTFNAGTEAFF
d_gene: -; v_gene: TRBV9; abundance: -; j_gene: TRBJ2-1; CDR3nt: TGTGCCAGCAGCTCGGGTCTTAAGGGTGAGCAGTTCTTC; CDR3aa: CASSSGLKGEQFF
d_gene: -; v_gene: TRBV6-1; abundance: few; j_gene: TRBJ2-5; CDR3nt: TGTGCCAGCAGCAAGTCGTATAGCCAAGAGACCCAGTACTTC; CDR3aa: CASSKSYSQETQYF
d_gene: -; v_gene: TRBV3-1; abundance: -; j_gene: TRBJ2-5; CDR3nt: TGTGCCAGCAGCCAAGATTTCAGTTTCCAGTACTTC; CDR3aa: CASSQDFSFQYF
d_gene: TRBD1; v_gene: TRBV7-2; abundance: many; j_gene: TRBJ1-5; CDR3nt: TGTGCCATCCAGGGACAGGGGACCCAGCCCCAGCATTTT; CDR3aa: CAIQGQGTQPQHF
d_gene: -; v_gene: TRBV30; abundance: -; j_gene: TRBJ1-1; CDR3nt: TGTGCCTGGAGTTCCGGTCTTGAAGCTTTCTTT; CDR3aa: CAWSSGLEAFF
d_gene: TRBD2; v_gene: TRBV7-3; abundance: -; j_gene: TRBJ2-1; CDR3nt: TGTGCCAGCAGCTCGGTAGCGGGAGGCGGTAATGAGCAGTTCTTC; CDR3aa: CASSSVAGGGNEQFF
d_gene: -; v_gene: TRBV12-3/TRBV12-4; abundance: -; j_gene: TRBJ2-2; CDR3nt: TGTGCCAGCAGTCAACAGGGTGACACCGGGGAGCTGTTTTTT; CDR3aa: CASSQQGDTGELFF
d_gene: -; v_gene: TRBV7-9; abundance: many; j_gene: TRBJ2-3; CDR3nt: TGTGCCAGCAGCCCCGAAGGGGGGCGCGCAGATACGCAGTATTTT; CDR3aa: CASSPEGGRADTQYF
d_gene: -; v_gene: TRBV12-3/TRBV12-4; abundance: few; j_gene: TRBJ1-5; CDR3nt: TGTGCCAGCAGCATAGGACAGATGCCCAATCAGCCCCAGCATTTT; CDR3aa: CASSIGQMPNQPQHF
d_gene: -; v_gene: TRBV19; abundance: few; j_gene: TRBJ1-5; CDR3nt: TGTGCCAGTAGCGACAGGTGGAGCAATCAGCCCCAGCATTTT; CDR3aa: CASSDRWSNQPQHF
d_gene: -; v_gene: TRBV29-1; abundance: many; j_gene: TRBJ2-5; CDR3nt: TGCAGCGTTGCCGGACAAGAGACCCAGTACTTC; CDR3aa: CSVAGQETQYF
d_gene: TRBD1; v_gene: TRBV19; abundance: -; j_gene: TRBJ2-3; CDR3nt: TGTGCCAGTATGGGCAGGGGGAGAGATACGCAGTATTTT; CDR3aa: CASMGRGRDTQYF
d_gene: -; v_gene: TRBV2; abundance: few; j_gene: TRBJ2-1; CDR3nt: TGTGCCACCAGGAGACAGCAATACAATGAGCAGTTCTTC; CDR3aa: CATRRQQYNEQFF
d_gene: TRBD2; v_gene: TRBV9; abundance: many; j_gene: TRBJ2-1; CDR3nt: TGTGCCAGCGACGCTAGCGGGAGAGGCTCCGGAGAGCAGTTCTTC; CDR3aa: CASDASGRGSGEQFF
d_gene: -; v_gene: TRBV4-2; abundance: many; j_gene: TRBJ1-2; CDR3nt: TGTGCCAGCAGCCAAGACCTCGGGGCAGGGAACTATGGCTACACCTTC; CDR3aa: CASSQDLGAGNYGYTF
d_gene: TRBD1; v_gene: TRBV18; abundance: many; j_gene: TRBJ1-1; CDR3nt: TGTGCCAGCTCACCCGGACAGGGATCTAGGGACACTGAAGCTTTCTTT; CDR3aa: CASSPGQGSRDTEAFF
d_gene: -; v_gene: TRBV27; abundance: many; j_gene: TRBJ1-1; CDR3nt: TGTGCCAGCAGTCCGTTGGACAGCACGAACACTGAAGCTTTCTTT; CDR3aa: CASSPLDSTNTEAFF
d_gene: TRBD1; v_gene: TRBV4-2; abundance: -; j_gene: TRBJ1-5; CDR3nt: TGTGCCAGCAGCCAAGATAGGGACAGGGTCAATCAGCCCCAGCATTTT; CDR3aa: CASSQDRDRVNQPQHF